These 27 T cell receptor beta chains came from one sample sequenced in a study of cytomegalovirus exposure and HLA in healthy donors. Primers for the PCR totalled 60 Vbeta and 13 Jbeta. Generated by immunoSEQ multiplex PCR, the TCRdb table keeps only in-frame clones and is missing some. The sample includes 150,000 to 200,000 clones, approximately 88% seen only once; the top ten take less than 2%. The specimen was PBMCs. These receptors all come from a woman between 18 and 30 years old in good health and CMV-seronegative.

The chain links TRBV5-6 to TRBJ1-1; 8 bases are shared with TRBD1. The V gene end was trimmed by 5 bases and the J gene end by 4 bases; junction bases not matched to a gene: 7. There are 14 residues in the CDR3. Germline V CDR1 and CDR2: SGHDT, YYEEEE. CDR3 in amino acids: CASRPQGAGTEAFF. The CDR3, as DNA: TGTGCCAGCAGGCCTCAGGGGGCAGGCACTGAAGCTTTCTTT.

This chain connects TRBV27 to TRBJ1-2, with D unresolved. This CDR3 is built from 14 residues. Germline CDR1 reads MNHEY; CDR2 reads SMNVEV (reference sequence). Trimming cost V 6 bases and J 1 base, with 12 bases left between them. This CDR3 reads CASRAQRDNYGYTF. The CDR3 DNA reads TGTGCCAGCAGGGCCCAGAGGGATAACTATGGCTACACCTTC.

This clone was observed a handful of times. V gene TRBV15 combines with J gene TRBJ2-4, with TRBD2 as a possible D gene (5 bases). The CDR3 is 13 amino acids. CDR1 is LNHNV and CDR2 is YYDKDF in the germline V gene (reference sequence). V lost 3 bases, J lost 7 bases, and 10 bases lay in between. The DNA for the CDR3 is TGTGCCACCAGCAGGGGAGACACCAACATTCAGTACTTC. Protein: CATSRGDTNIQYF. The full variable domain, completed using reference TRBV15 and TRBJ2-4, is DAMVIQNPRYQVTQFGKPVTLSCSQTLNHNVMYWYQQKSSQAPKLLFHYYDKDFNNEADTPDNFQSRRPNTSFCFLDIRSPGLGDTAMYLCATSRGDTNIQYFGAGTRLSVL.

The chain links TRBV6-1 to TRBJ1-1; 8 bases are shared with TRBD1. The J segment lost 4 bases and the V segment lost 7 bases, leaving 8 bases of the junction unmatched. The germline V gene encodes CDR1 MNHNS and CDR2 SASEGT. This CDR3 is built from 14 residues. The CDR3 protein is CASTLTGVATEAFF. The CDR3 DNA sequence: TGTGCCAGCACCTTGACAGGGGTCGCCACTGAAGCTTTCTTT.

This clone has a handful of counts. V and J are TRBV18 and TRBJ2-7; tentatively, D is TRBD1 (6 bases). Germline V gives CDR1 KGHSH, CDR2 LQKENI. Trimming removed 3 bases from V and 5 bases from J, with 11 bases in between. This CDR3 comprises 13 residues. The CDR3 DNA is TGTGCCAGCTCACCGGACAGACGGCACGAGCAGTACTTC. Translation gives CASSPDRRHEQYF.

The chain employs TRBV30 and TRBJ2-7; no reliable D call. V was shortened by 4 bases and J by 5 bases, with 12 bases between the two germline ends. This CDR3 is built from 12 residues. CDR1 is GTSNPN and CDR2 is SVGIG in the germline V gene (reference sequence). DNA of the CDR3: TGTGCCTGGAAACTCAAGAGCCACGAGCAGTACTTC. Protein product: CAWKLKSHEQYF. The full variable domain, in which reference TRBV30 and TRBJ2-7 provide the parts outside the CDR3, is SQTIHQWPATLVQPVGSPLSLECTVEGTSNPNLYWYRQAAGRGLQLLFYSVGIGQISSEVPQNLSASRPQDRQFILSSKKLLLSDSGFYLCAWKLKSHEQYFGPGTRLTVT.

The chain has TRBV28 and TRBJ1-6; no reliable D call. The germline gives CDR1 MDHEN, CDR2 SYDVKM. CDR3 length: 14 amino acids. The ends were cut back, 3 bases at V and 7 bases at J, with 10 bases in the middle. CDR3 in amino acids: CASSFSWENSPLHF. The CDR3 coding sequence is TGTGCCAGCAGTTTTTCATGGGAGAATTCACCCCTCCACTTT.

V gene TRBV6-1 combines with J gene TRBJ1-1; tentative D call: TRBD1 (6 bases). CDR1 and CDR2 (germline): MNHNS, SASEGT. V was cut by 0 bases and J by 6 bases, with 14 bases left in between. The CDR3 covers 15 residues. CDR3 sequence: CASSEAPGVLAEAFF. CDR3 nucleotide sequence: TGTGCCAGCAGTGAAGCGCCAGGGGTTTTGGCTGAAGCTTTCTTT.

This sequence joins TRBV2 and TRBJ1-1; 7 bases fit TRBD1. V trimming: 1 base; J trimming: 10 bases; junction bases outside the gene matches: 9. Germline assignment: CDR1 SNHLY and CDR2 FYNNEI. The CDR3 is made up of 14 amino acids. The chain's CDR3 is CASSEGQGVQGAFF. In DNA, the CDR3 is TGTGCCAGCAGTGAAGGGCAGGGGGTGCAGGGAGCTTTCTTT.

CDR3 in amino acids: CASSSGAPLSTNEKLFF. The CDR3 DNA is TGTGCCAGCAGTTCAGGGGCTCCCCTCTCAACTAATGAAAAACTGTTTTTT. J is TRBJ1-4 and V is TRBV4-2; tentative D call: TRBD1 (6 bases). CDR1 and CDR2 (germline): LGHNA, YNFKEQ. This CDR3 is 17 amino acids long. Trimming removed 6 bases from V and 0 bases from J, with 17 bases in between.

The CDR3, as DNA: TGTGCCAGCACTGACCCGACTAGCGGGGGGCTTCGCGGCGAGCAGTACTTC. Amino acids: CASTDPTSGGLRGEQYF. This rearrangement joins TRBV2 to TRBJ2-7, with TRBD2 identical over 13 bases. The V and J ends lost 7 bases and 6 bases, in that order; junction bases with no gene match: 15. This CDR3 has 17 residues. The germline CDR1 and CDR2 sequences are SNHLY and FYNNEI.

The chain couples TRBV4-2 to TRBJ1-1; 7 positions match TRBD1. CDR1 LGHNA and CDR2 YNFKEQ come from the germline V gene. This CDR3 contains 15 residues. V gave up 7 bases and J gave up 0 bases; unmatched junction bases: 8. The CDR3 coding sequence is TGTGCCAGCACTCCGTCGGGACAGATGAACACTGAAGCTTTCTTT. Translating it yields CASTPSGQMNTEAFF.

This clone occurred once. The chain recombines TRBV27 with TRBJ2-3; perhaps TRBD1 as D (6 bases). Germline V gives CDR1 MNHEY, CDR2 SMNVEV (reference sequence). The CDR3 has 16 residues. Trimming pared 5 bases from V and 0 bases from J, leaving 15 bases between. For the CDR3, the DNA is TGTGCCAGCAGTCCCATAAACAGGGCTAGCACAGATACGCAGTATTTT. Protein sequence: CASSPINRASTDTQYF.

The chain has TRBV19 and TRBJ1-2; D perhaps matches TRBD1 (6 bases). CDR1 is LNHDA, CDR2 SQIVND, per germline (reference sequence). The CDR3 loop spans 14 amino acids. V lost 8 bases and J 0 bases, leaving 13 bases between the germline ends. The CDR3 loop reads CASSPTGTNYGYTF. The CDR3 DNA is TGTGCCAGTTCGCCCACAGGGACTAACTATGGCTACACCTTC.

The chain carries TRBV14 and TRBJ2-5; D unresolved. V shed 2 bases and J shed 5 bases, with 6 bases lying between them. There are 12 residues in the CDR3. The germline V gene has CDR1 SGHDN and CDR2 FVKESK. This chain's CDR3 is CASSQTRETQYF. The CDR3, as DNA: TGTGCCAGCAGCCAAACTCGGGAGACCCAGTACTTC.

The genes are TRBV7-9 and TRBJ1-5; D gene uncertain. V was pared by 2 bases and J by 0 bases, with 11 bases between. Germline CDR1 reads SEHNR; CDR2 reads FQNEAQ (reference sequence). This CDR3 is built from 16 residues. The CDR3 nucleotides read TGTGCCAGCAGCTTATGGAACAGCTATAGCAATCAGCCCCAGCATTTT. Its protein product is CASSLWNSYSNQPQHF. Complete variable domain (other parts from reference TRBV7-9 and TRBJ1-5): DTGVSQNPRHKITKRGQNVTFRCDPISEHNRLYWYRQTLGQGPEFLTYFQNEAQLEKSRLLSDRFSAERPKGSFSTLEIQRTEQGDSAMYLCASSLWNSYSNQPQHFGDGTRLSIL.

The J gene is TRBJ1-1, the V gene TRBV19; TRBD1 matches 9 bases. J lost 4 bases, V lost 5 bases, and 5 bases had no gene match. Germline loops: CDR1 LNHDA, CDR2 SQIVND (reference sequence). This CDR3 has 14 residues. DNA for the CDR3: TGTGCCAGTAGTCCCGGGACAGGGAGCACTGAAGCTTTCTTT. It translates to CASSPGTGSTEAFF.

For the CDR3, the DNA is TGTGCCAGCAGCCGATCCGGGACAGGGGTCGATGGCTACACCTTC. Protein sequence: CASSRSGTGVDGYTF. The J gene is TRBJ1-2, the V gene TRBV11-2; the match to TRBD1 covers 10 bases. The trim removed 5 bases at V and 6 bases at J, leaving 9 bases unmatched. Per the germline V gene, CDR1 is SGHAT and CDR2 is FQNNGV. The CDR3 length is 15 residues.

This clone was picked up a small number of times. V usage is TRBV18 and J usage is TRBJ2-6; no clear D. The germline V and J ends were trimmed by 5 bases and 0 bases, with 14 bases remaining between them. CDR3 length: 17 amino acids. The germline gives CDR1 KGHSH, CDR2 LQKENI. The CDR3 DNA sequence: TGTGCCAGCTCATTACTTACCTCGATCTCTGGGGCCAACGTCCTGACTTTC. The encoded protein is CASSLLTSISGANVLTF.

This clone was observed a handful of times. The V gene is TRBV18, the J gene TRBJ1-1, with a tentative D call TRBD1 (6 bases). The CDR3 loop spans 15 amino acids. Germline loops: CDR1 KGHSH, CDR2 LQKENI. V lost 2 bases and J lost 5, with 15 bases in between. The CDR3 loop reads CASSPGAQGGTEAFF. DNA for the CDR3: TGTGCCAGCTCACCAGGTGCACAGGGCGGAACTGAAGCTTTCTTT.

This chain uses TRBV2 with TRBJ1-1, with D perhaps matching TRBD1 (5 bases). Germline CDR1 SNHLY, CDR2 FYNNEI. The CDR3 loop spans 14 amino acids. Trimming took off 5 bases at V and 0 bases at J, with 10 bases between the two ends. The CDR3 DNA reads as TGTGCCAGCAGTCGGCAGGGAATGAACACTGAAGCTTTCTTT. Its protein product is CASSRQGMNTEAFF.

V is TRBV2 and J is TRBJ1-4; the D is unclear. Trimming cost V 7 bases and J 3 bases, with 9 bases left between them. The CDR3 is made up of 13 amino acids. The V gene's germline CDR1 is SNHLY and CDR2 FYNNEI. CDR3: CASIMGANEKLFF. The CDR3 nucleotides are TGTGCCAGCATAATGGGAGCTAATGAAAAACTGTTTTTT.

This chain connects TRBV6-1 to TRBJ1-6; TRBD1 agrees at 7 bases. Germline trimming cut 7 bases from V and 6 bases from J; bases unmatched to any gene: 9. Germline CDR1 MNHNS, CDR2 SASEGT. The CDR3 spans 15 residues. CDR3 nucleotide sequence: TGTGCCAGCAAGTTGGGACAGTTTCTTAATTCACCCCTCCACTTT. Translation: CASKLGQFLNSPLHF.

Remarks on this clone: The junction does not match germline at one end; this may be a read error. V usage is TRBV7-2 and J usage is TRBJ1-2; D is uncertain. The CDR3 has 14 residues. From germline, CDR1 is SGHTA and CDR2 FQGNSA. The CDR3 bases are TGTGCCAGCAGCAAAGCGGGGAATTTAGCTGGCTCCACCTTC. Residues: CASSKAGNLAGSTF.

This chain's CDR3 is CASSQDQLAGSTDTQYF. In DNA form, the CDR3 reads TGTGCCAGCAGCCAAGATCAGCTAGCGGGTTCCACAGATACGCAGTATTTT. The chain carries TRBV4-2 and TRBJ2-3; 8 nucleotides match TRBD2. The germline V gene encodes CDR1 LGHNA and CDR2 YNFKEQ. J gave up 2 bases and V 0 bases, and 7 bases lay outside the gene matches. The CDR3 loop spans 17 amino acids.

The chain is built from TRBV18 and TRBJ2-3; D is unresolved. The germline V gene encodes CDR1 KGHSH and CDR2 LQKENI. The CDR3 is made up of 12 amino acids. V was pared by 3 bases and J by 6 bases, with 7 bases between. CDR3 sequence reads: CASSPQEDTQYF. The CDR3 DNA reads TGTGCCAGCTCACCCCAAGAGGATACGCAGTATTTT. Variable domain in full (rest from reference TRBV18 and TRBJ2-3): NAGVMQNPRHLVRRRGQEARLRCSPMKGHSHVYWYRQLPEEGLKFMVYLQKENIIDESGMPKERFSAEFPKEGPSILRIQQVVRGDSAAYFCASSPQEDTQYFGPGTRLTVL.

The J gene is TRBJ2-5, the V gene TRBV5-1; a weak D match, TRBD1 (6 bases). The DNA matches TRBJ2-7 better at its end, which makes the J call doubtful. Germline assignment: CDR1 SGHRS and CDR2 YFSETQ. This CDR3 region has 14 residues. CDR3 DNA: TGCGCCAGCAGCTCGTTTACAGGGACCTACGAGCAGTACTTC. It yields the protein CASSSFTGTYEQYF.